The T cell receptor beta chain described here comes from a study of OX40 agonist ivuxolimab in advanced cancers. Autoimmune disease history or systemic immunosuppression led to patient exclusion. CDR1 MNHNY and CDR2 SVGAGI come from the germline V gene (reference sequence). V shed 11 bases and J shed 2 bases, with 15 bases lying between them. CDR3 length: 13 amino acids. Generated by immunoSEQ multiplex PCR, the TCRdb table keeps only in-frame clones and is missing some. Of about 66,000 clones in the sample, 80% to 85% were seen once. The clonotype was recovered from an adult with an advanced solid tumor such as melanoma, head and neck, liver or kidney cancer. Sample: CD4+ or CD8+ T cells sorted from blood, taken in a trial of the OX40 agonist ivuxolimab. The chain recombines TRBV6-6 with TRBJ1-2; no clear D. The CDR3, as DNA: TGTGCCGTCACAACCCCGGGAAACTATGGCTACACCTTC. Amino acids: CAVTTPGNYGYTF.